This is a list of T cell receptor beta chains from one sample in a study of T cells and copy number aberrations in small-cell lung cancer. Profiled with immunoSEQ multiplex PCR; TCRdb holds only in-frame clones, not every one. The sample yields under 2,500 clones, 82% seen once. Sequenced input: normal tissue next to the tumor. The receptors stem from a man aged 45-65 years with small cell lung cancer. Each CDR3 is given with its conserved first and last residue. Fields, in order: clone size, J gene, V gene, D gene, CDR3 DNA, CDR3 protein. A D gene is named only where the DNA matches it firmly. Size values are once, few and many counts, or a class for expanded clones, and some rows have none.

size: -
J: TRBJ2-3
V: TRBV9
D: -
DNA: TGTGCCAGCAGCCCACTAGCACAAGATACGCAGTATTTT
CDR3: CASSPLAQDTQYF

size: -
J: TRBJ2-5
V: TRBV18
D: TRBD1
DNA: TGTGCCAGCTCACCGGGGACAGGGGATAGAGAGACCCAGTACTTC
CDR3: CASSPGTGDRETQYF

size: -
J: TRBJ1-4
V: TRBV20-1
D: -
DNA: TGCAGTGTTGGGGATGAAAAACTGTTTTTT
CDR3: CSVGDEKLFF

size: -
J: TRBJ1-4
V: TRBV6-6
D: -
DNA: TGTGCCAGCAGTGAGGGCCGAGGGGAACTGTTTTTT
CDR3: CASSEGRGELFF

size: -
J: TRBJ2-1
V: TRBV27
D: -
DNA: TGTGCCAGCATCTCGCTACCGGGTGGTGAGCAGTTCTTC
CDR3: CASISLPGGEQFF

size: -
J: TRBJ2-7
V: TRBV5-4
D: TRBD1
DNA: TGTGCCAGCAGGGGACAGCACTACGAGCAGTACTTC
CDR3: CASRGQHYEQYF

size: -
J: TRBJ1-2
V: TRBV7-2
D: -
DNA: TGTGCCAGCAGCCCCGAGGGGGGGGTTAACTATGGCTACACCTTC
CDR3: CASSPEGGVNYGYTF

size: -
J: TRBJ1-1
V: TRBV20-1
D: -
DNA: TGCAGTGTGGGGGGGAACACTGAAGCTTTCTTT
CDR3: CSVGGNTEAFF

size: -
J: TRBJ2-1
V: TRBV6-6
D: TRBD1
DNA: TGTGCCAGCGGCGACTACTCAAGGACAGGGGGAAATGAGCAGTTCTTC
CDR3: CASGDYSRTGGNEQFF

size: -
J: TRBJ2-1
V: TRBV4-2
D: -
DNA: TGTGCCAGCAGCGGGACCCTCTACAATGAGCAGTTCTTC
CDR3: CASSGTLYNEQFF

size: -
J: TRBJ2-5
V: TRBV5-6
D: TRBD2
DNA: TGTGCCAGCAGCTTGCCCCCAGCGGGAGGCAGGGAGACCCAGTACTTC
CDR3: CASSLPPAGGRETQYF

size: -
J: TRBJ2-5
V: TRBV7-7
D: -
DNA: TGTGCTAGCAGCTTAGCGACCACCCAAGAGACCCAGTACTTC
CDR3: CASSLATTQETQYF

size: once
J: TRBJ1-4
V: TRBV27
D: -
DNA: TGTGCCAGCAGTTTAGGGGAAACCCCTAATGAAAAACTGTTTTTT
CDR3: CASSLGETPNEKLFF

size: -
J: TRBJ2-3
V: TRBV5-8
D: -
DNA: TGTGCCAGCATCCCTGGAGGTGGACTATCCACAGATACGCAGTATTTT
CDR3: CASIPGGGLSTDTQYF

size: -
J: TRBJ1-1
V: TRBV4-1
D: -
DNA: TGCGCCAGCAGCCAGAAAGGAGGGCTTCCGGCTGAAGCTTTCTTT
CDR3: CASSQKGGLPAEAFF

size: -
J: TRBJ2-3
V: TRBV27
D: -
DNA: TGTGCCAGCAGTTTTTGGGAGGAGTCCACAGATACGCAGTATTTT
CDR3: CASSFWEESTDTQYF

size: -
J: TRBJ2-7
V: TRBV6-5
D: -
DNA: TGTGCCAGCAAACTTACCTGGGACGGATCCTACGAGCAGTACTTC
CDR3: CASKLTWDGSYEQYF

size: -
J: TRBJ2-1
V: TRBV7-2
D: -
DNA: TGTGCCAGCAGCCCAGGTTCCCAGCAGTTCTTC
CDR3: CASSPGSQQFF

size: few
J: TRBJ2-1
V: TRBV29-1
D: -
DNA: TGCAGCGCTAAATACAATGAGCAGTTCTTC
CDR3: CSAKYNEQFF

size: once
J: TRBJ1-1
V: TRBV6-1
D: -
DNA: TGTGCCAGCAGTGAACGAAGGAACACTGAAGCTTTCTTT
CDR3: CASSERRNTEAFF

size: -
J: TRBJ1-1
V: TRBV6-6
D: -
DNA: TGTGCCAGCACCATCACTGACACCGAGCCTGAAGCTTTCTTT
CDR3: CASTITDTEPEAFF

size: -
J: TRBJ2-5
V: TRBV7-2
D: -
DNA: TGTGCCAGCAGCTTGGAGGTTGCCGAAGAGACCCAGTACTTC
CDR3: CASSLEVAEETQYF

size: -
J: TRBJ2-2
V: TRBV6-1
D: TRBD1
DNA: TGTGCCAGCAGTAGACAGGGTGACACCGGGGAGCTGTTTTTT
CDR3: CASSRQGDTGELFF

size: few
J: TRBJ2-3
V: TRBV5-8
D: TRBD1
DNA: TGTGCCAGCAGCTTGGGACAGGGCATTGGTGCTACAGATACGCAGTATTTT
CDR3: CASSLGQGIGATDTQYF

size: -
J: TRBJ2-3
V: TRBV6-4
D: -
DNA: TGTGCCAGCAGTGTTCAAGGTGGATCAGATACGCAGTATTTT
CDR3: CASSVQGGSDTQYF

size: -
J: TRBJ1-2
V: TRBV6-1
D: -
DNA: TGTGCCAGCAGTGTCCAGGGAGGAAGTGGCTACACCTTC
CDR3: CASSVQGGSGYTF

size: few
J: TRBJ1-4
V: TRBV15
D: -
DNA: TGTGCCACCAGCAGGCAGAGGGAGGGGCTCAATGAAAAACTGTTTTTT
CDR3: CATSRQREGLNEKLFF

size: -
J: TRBJ2-1
V: TRBV7-2
D: TRBD1
DNA: TGTGCCAGCAGGGGACAGGGGGCGTACAATGAGCAGTTCTTC
CDR3: CASRGQGAYNEQFF

size: -
J: TRBJ1-1
V: TRBV30
D: -
DNA: TGTGCCTGGAGCGTCGGTCCCACTGAAGCTTTCTTT
CDR3: CAWSVGPTEAFF

size: once
J: TRBJ1-2
V: TRBV25-1
D: TRBD1
DNA: TGTGCCAGCAGTGCATACCGGGACAGGGATAACTATGGCTACACCTTC
CDR3: CASSAYRDRDNYGYTF

size: -
J: TRBJ1-4
V: TRBV5-6
D: -
DNA: TGTGCCAGCAGCTTGTTGGCAACTAATGAAAAACTGTTTTTT
CDR3: CASSLLATNEKLFF

size: -
J: TRBJ1-1
V: TRBV30
D: -
DNA: TGTGCGACGGCGGGGGGCGCGGGCCCTTTCTTT
CDR3: CATAGGAGPFF

size: -
J: TRBJ2-3
V: TRBV5-1
D: TRBD2
DNA: TGCGCCAGCAGCTTATCAACGGGGGGGAGCACAGATACGCAGTATTTT
CDR3: CASSLSTGGSTDTQYF

size: -
J: TRBJ2-2
V: TRBV11-2
D: -
DNA: TGTGCCAGCAGCCCACCGTATGACGGGGAGCTGTTTTTT
CDR3: CASSPPYDGELFF

size: -
J: TRBJ2-6
V: TRBV27
D: TRBD2
DNA: TGTGCCAGCGGAACTAGCGGGAACTCTGGGGCCAACGTCCTGACTTTC
CDR3: CASGTSGNSGANVLTF

size: once
J: TRBJ2-7
V: TRBV2
D: TRBD2
DNA: TGTGCCAGCAGTGTCCAGCGGGAGGATCCCTACGAGCAGTACTTC
CDR3: CASSVQREDPYEQYF

size: -
J: TRBJ1-1
V: TRBV18
D: TRBD1
DNA: TGTGCCAGCTCCCCTTTTCCCGGACAGGGCGCCACTGAAGCTTTTTTT
CDR3: CASSPFPGQGATEAFF

size: once
J: TRBJ2-7
V: TRBV10-3
D: -
DNA: TGTGCCTCGAAAATTTCCGGGCCCCTTGATCCCGAGCAGTACTTC
CDR3: CASKISGPLDPEQYF

size: few
J: TRBJ1-1
V: TRBV7-9
D: -
DNA: TGTGCCAGCAGCTTAGGCAGGAATGGTGGAGCTTTCTTT
CDR3: CASSLGRNGGAFF

size: -
J: TRBJ2-1
V: TRBV5-1
D: TRBD2
DNA: TGCGCCAGCAGCACTGGGACTAGCGGGAGGGCCCACAATGAGCAGTTCTTC
CDR3: CASSTGTSGRAHNEQFF

size: -
J: TRBJ2-5
V: TRBV11-3
D: -
DNA: TGTGCCAGCAGCTTCAGGGACCAAGAGACCCAGTACTTC
CDR3: CASSFRDQETQYF

size: -
J: TRBJ2-7
V: TRBV6-5
D: -
DNA: TGTGCCAGCAGTTACTCGACTGGGCCCTACGAGCAGTACTTC
CDR3: CASSYSTGPYEQYF

size: -
J: TRBJ2-7
V: TRBV9
D: TRBD1
DNA: TGTGCCAGCAGCTCGCAACAGGGGTCCTACGAGCAGTACTTC
CDR3: CASSSQQGSYEQYF

size: -
J: TRBJ1-1
V: TRBV27
D: -
DNA: TGTGCCAGCAGTTTTTTTTTGAACACTGAAGCTTTCTTT
CDR3: CASSFFLNTEAFF